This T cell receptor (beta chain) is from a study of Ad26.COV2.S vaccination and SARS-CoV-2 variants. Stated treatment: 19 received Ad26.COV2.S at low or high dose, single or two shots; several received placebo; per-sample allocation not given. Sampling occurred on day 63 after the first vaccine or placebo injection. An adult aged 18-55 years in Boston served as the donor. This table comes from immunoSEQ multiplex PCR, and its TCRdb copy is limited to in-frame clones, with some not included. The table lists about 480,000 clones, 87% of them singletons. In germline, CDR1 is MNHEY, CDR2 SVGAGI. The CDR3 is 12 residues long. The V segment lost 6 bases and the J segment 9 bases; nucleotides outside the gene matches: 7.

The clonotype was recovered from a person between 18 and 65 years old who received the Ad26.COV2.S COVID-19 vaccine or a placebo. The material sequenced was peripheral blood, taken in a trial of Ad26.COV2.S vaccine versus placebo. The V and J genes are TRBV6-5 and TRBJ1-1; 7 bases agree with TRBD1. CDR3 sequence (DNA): TGTGCCAGCAGATTTCGACAGGGAAAAGCTTTCTTT. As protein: CASRFRQGKAFF.